Following are 19 T cell receptor beta chains from one sample sequenced in a study of blood T cell repertoires in COVID-19. Sequencing used immunoSEQ multiplex PCR; TCRdb keeps in-frame clones, though not all of them. The table shows 250,000 to 300,000 clones, with 65% to 90% occurring only once. Sequencing was carried out using peripheral blood. The source of these receptors is a man aged 50 to 59 with active or convalescent COVID-19.

A single count supports this clone. The genes are TRBV5-1 and TRBJ2-5, with unresolved D. This CDR3 is built from 14 residues. Germline V lookup: CDR1 SGHRS, CDR2 YFSETQ. V shed 0 bases and J shed 2 bases, with 8 bases lying between them. The CDR3 is CASSLGPEQETQYF. CDR3 sequence (DNA): TGCGCCAGCAGCTTGGGCCCAGAACAAGAGACCCAGTACTTC.

The V gene is TRBV5-6, the J gene TRBJ2-4; D gene ambiguous. Trimming removed 2 bases from V and 5 bases from J, with 8 bases in between. This CDR3 region has 13 residues. Germline V gene lookup returns CDR1 SGHDT and CDR2 YYEEEE. This chain's CDR3 is CASSFGPENIQYF. CDR3 in DNA: TGTGCCAGCAGCTTTGGGCCGGAAAACATTCAGTACTTC.

The table lists this clone with a count of one. J is TRBJ1-3 and V is TRBV30; D is uncertain. CDR1 and CDR2 from the germline V gene are GTSNPN and SVGIG (reference sequence). Trimming took 2 bases from V and 4 from J, leaving 9 bases between them. The CDR3 length is 13 residues. The CDR3 region is CAWSNVGGNTIYF. The CDR3, as DNA: TGTGCCTGGAGTAACGTCGGGGGAAACACCATATATTTT.

The chain employs TRBV25-1 and TRBJ2-5, with D unclear. Deletions cut 5 bases from V and 6 bases from J, with 13 bases between. Looked up from germline, CDR1 is MGHDK and CDR2 is SYGVNS. The CDR3 is 13 residues long. CDR3 residues: CASSIPGFKTQYF. In DNA, the CDR3 is TGTGCCAGCAGTATACCCGGGTTCAAGACCCAGTACTTC.

The chain recombines TRBV7-9 with TRBJ1-2, with a possible D match to TRBD1 (6 bases). Germline-derived CDR1 and CDR2 are SEHNR and FQNEAQ (reference sequence). The CDR3 is made up of 16 amino acids. V was cut by 1 base and J by 4 bases, with 16 bases left in between. CDR3 DNA sequence: TGTGCCAGCAGCTTAGGTCTGACAGGACTGCCCTATGGCTACACCTTC. It specifies CASSLGLTGLPYGYTF. Combining the CDR3 with reference TRBV7-9 and TRBJ1-2 gives the whole variable domain DTGVSQNPRHKITKRGQNVTFRCDPISEHNRLYWYRQTLGQGPEFLTYFQNEAQLEKSRLLSDRFSAERPKGSFSTLEIQRTEQGDSAMYLCASSLGLTGLPYGYTFGSGTRLTVV.

The chain joins TRBV30 to TRBJ1-4; TRBD1 is a possible D gene (6 bases). The CDR3 sequence is 14 residues long. The germline V gene has CDR1 GTSNPN and CDR2 SVGIG (reference sequence). Trimming left V 3 bases short and J 5 bases short, with 13 bases between. CDR3 sequence reads: CAWRFATGNEKLFF. For the CDR3, the DNA is TGTGCCTGGAGATTCGCTACAGGGAATGAAAAACTGTTTTTT.

The chain carries TRBV5-1 and TRBJ2-5, with unresolved D. CDR1 and CDR2 (germline): SGHRS, YFSETQ. The CDR3 is made up of 13 amino acids. The V and J ends lost 2 bases and 0 bases respectively, with 5 bases between them. The CDR3 DNA sequence: TGCGCCAGCAGCTTCCCGTACCAAGAGACCCAGTACTTC. It is translated as CASSFPYQETQYF.

J is TRBJ2-2 and V is TRBV7-2; tentative D call: TRBD1 (5 bases). The CDR3 has 15 residues. V dropped 1 base and J dropped 0 bases, with 6 bases sitting between them. Looked up from germline, CDR1 is SGHTA and CDR2 is FQGNSA. DNA for the CDR3: TGTGCCAGCAGCTTAGAAGGGGCGAACACCGGGGAGCTGTTTTTT. Protein product: CASSLEGANTGELFF. The full variable domain, its missing parts supplied by reference TRBV7-2 and TRBJ2-2, is GAGVSQSPSNKVTEKGKDVELRCDPISGHTALYWYRQSLGQGLEFLIYFQGNSAPDKSGLPSDRFSAERTGGSVSTLTIQRTQQEDSAVYLCASSLEGANTGELFFGEGSRLTVL.

The gene calls are TRBV5-4 and TRBJ2-3, with 12 bases aligning to TRBD2. The CDR3 has 18 residues. V dropped 7 bases and J dropped 4; count of bases not matched to a gene: 16. Looked up from germline, CDR1 is SGHNT and CDR2 is YYREEE (reference sequence). This chain's CDR3 is CASRTGRLAGEGADTQYF. CDR3 nucleotide sequence: TGTGCCAGCCGGACGGGAAGACTAGCGGGAGAAGGGGCAGATACGCAGTATTTT.

The chain is built from TRBV5-1 and TRBJ1-4, with a weak D call TRBD1 (5 bases). The CDR3 is 14 residues long. Germline loops: CDR1 SGHRS, CDR2 YFSETQ. Trimming removed 5 bases from V and 4 bases from J, with 12 bases in between. Here the CDR3 DNA reads TGCGCCAGCAGTAGTGGAGGGGATAATGAAAAACTGTTTTTT. Translation gives CASSSGGDNEKLFF.

This chain links TRBV10-3 with TRBJ1-1; D is uncertain. Trimming took off 6 bases at V and 3 bases at J, with 8 bases between the two ends. From germline, CDR1 is ENHRY and CDR2 SYGVKD. The length of the CDR3 is 12 residues. CDR3 nucleotides: TGTGCCATCAGAAAGGAGGACACTGAAGCTTTCTTT. Encoded protein: CAIRKEDTEAFF.

The sample holds one count of this clone. The chain is built from TRBV5-5 and TRBJ2-2; 14 nucleotides align to TRBD2. The length of the CDR3 is 17 residues. Germline V gives CDR1 SGHKS, CDR2 YYEKEE (reference sequence). Unmatched junction bases numbered 6, after V lost 3 bases and J lost 5 bases. This CDR3 reads CASSWGLAGAWTGELFF. The CDR3 DNA is TGTGCCAGCAGCTGGGGACTAGCGGGAGCTTGGACCGGGGAGCTGTTTTTT.

V gene TRBV19 combines with J gene TRBJ1-1; D might be TRBD1 (5 bases). The CDR3 extends over 13 amino acids. Germline V CDR1 and CDR2: LNHDA, SQIVND (reference sequence). Between the trimmed V and J ends, which lost 6 bases and 7 bases, there was a span of 15 bases. The CDR3 region is CASRRGVGGEAFF. Here the CDR3 DNA reads TGTGCCAGTAGACGGGGTGTGGGGGGTGAAGCTTTCTTT.

This chain links TRBV19 with TRBJ1-1; D possibly corresponds to TRBD1 (5 bases). CDR1 is LNHDA, CDR2 SQIVND, per germline (reference sequence). Between the trimmed V and J ends, which lost 4 bases and 1 base, there was a span of 10 bases. The CDR3 runs to 14 residues. The CDR3 DNA reads TGTGCCAGTAGTAACGGACAAAGGAACACTGAAGCTTTCTTT. Protein product: CASSNGQRNTEAFF.

V gene TRBV5-1 combines with J gene TRBJ2-2; 8 bases match TRBD2. The CDR3 is 14 amino acids. Germline V gene lookup returns CDR1 SGHRS and CDR2 YFSETQ. The junction had 6 bases not matched to a gene; V was cut back by 6 bases and J by 5 bases. The CDR3, as DNA: TGCGCCAGCAACGCACTAGCGGAAACCGGGGAGCTGTTTTTT. It yields the protein CASNALAETGELFF.

The gene calls are TRBV5-6 and TRBJ1-2; D possibly corresponds to TRBD1 (6 bases). Germline loops: CDR1 SGHDT, CDR2 YYEEEE. The CDR3 has 14 residues. V lost 4 bases to trimming and J lost 4 bases, with 14 bases between them. Here the CDR3 reads CASSDPGQSYGYTF. The CDR3 DNA is TGTGCCAGCAGCGACCCGGGACAATCCTATGGCTACACCTTC.

The chain joins TRBV30 to TRBJ1-2, with TRBD1 matching 9 bases. The CDR3 is 14 residues long. Germline lookup yields CDR1 GTSNPN and CDR2 SVGIG (reference sequence). V shed 2 bases and J 8 bases; nucleotides not matched to a gene: 9. The CDR3 loop is CAWSSPGQGNGYTF. The CDR3 nucleotides are TGTGCCTGGAGTAGTCCGGGACAGGGCAACGGCTACACCTTC.

The rearrangement uses TRBV12-3 or TRBV12-4 and TRBJ2-5; TRBD2 is a possible D gene (6 bases). This CDR3 region has 13 residues. The V end was cut by 5 bases, the J end by 6 bases, with 13 bases between. Here the CDR3 reads CASSQIAGKTQYF. DNA of the CDR3: TGTGCCAGCAGTCAGATCGCGGGAAAGACCCAGTACTTC.

This clone was seen only once. V usage is TRBV6-1 and J usage is TRBJ2-7, with TRBD2 matching 11 bases. Germline loops: CDR1 MNHNS, CDR2 SASEGT. Trimming cost V 2 bases and J 2 bases; bases outside gene matches: 11. This CDR3 has 18 residues. The CDR3 DNA follows: TGTGCCAGCAGTGAAAGGGCATTAGCGGGAGGGAAGACCTACGAGCAGTACTTC. Translation gives CASSERALAGGKTYEQYF.